This T cell receptor beta chain was recovered during a study of blood T cell repertoires in COVID-19. The CDR3 has 13 residues. Germline lookup yields CDR1 WNHNN and CDR2 SYGVQD (reference sequence). V gave up 6 bases and J gave up 5 bases, with 12 bases separating them. Here immunoSEQ multiplex PCR was the method, and the copy in TCRdb shows in-frame clones only, minus some. The sample has 300,000 or so clones, nearly 90% seen once. Across about two dozen US areas, participants ranged in age from about 18 to 90 years. The sequencing sample was made of PBMCs or T cells enriched from blood (not recorded which). The TCR sequence derives from a woman aged 25 to 45 who had recovered from COVID-19. This rearrangement joins TRBV10-1 to TRBJ2-3; D is ambiguous. The CDR3 loop is CASSPAAVDTQYF. CDR3 DNA: TGCGCCAGCAGCCCCGCTGCAGTAGATACGCAGTATTTT.